This record covers a single T cell receptor beta chain. The sample is drawn from a study of identifying expanded T cells in peripheral blood. The CDR3 consists of 14 residues. Germline V lookup: CDR1 KGHSH, CDR2 LQKENI. V lost 2 bases to trimming and J lost 6 bases; unmatched junction nucleotides: 6. The repertoire was sequenced with immunoSEQ multiplex PCR; TCRdb's copy has only in-frame clones and lacks some. Seen here are 60,000 to 80,000 clones, roughly nine tenths observed once, and the top ten hold under 3.5%. Sample: blood. The sequence was collected from a person aged 18 to 70 in good health. The chain links TRBV18 to TRBJ1-2, with 7 bases matching TRBD1. Here the CDR3 reads CASSPAYDRDGYTF. The CDR3 coding sequence is TGTGCCAGCTCACCAGCTTACGACAGGGATGGCTACACCTTC.